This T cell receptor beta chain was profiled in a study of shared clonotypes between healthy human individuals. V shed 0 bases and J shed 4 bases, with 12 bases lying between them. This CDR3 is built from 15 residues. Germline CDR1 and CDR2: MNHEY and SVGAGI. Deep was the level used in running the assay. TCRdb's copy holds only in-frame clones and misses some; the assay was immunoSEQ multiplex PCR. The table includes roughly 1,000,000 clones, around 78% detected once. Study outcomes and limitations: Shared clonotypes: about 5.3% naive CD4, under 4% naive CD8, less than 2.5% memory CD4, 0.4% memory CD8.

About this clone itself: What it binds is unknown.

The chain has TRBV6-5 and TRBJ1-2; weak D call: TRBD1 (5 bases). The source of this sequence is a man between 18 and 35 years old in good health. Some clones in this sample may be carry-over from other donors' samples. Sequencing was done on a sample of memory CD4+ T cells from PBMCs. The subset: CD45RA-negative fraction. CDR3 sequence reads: CASSYSNQGPYGYTF. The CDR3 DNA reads TGTGCCAGCAGTTACTCGAACCAGGGCCCCTATGGCTACACCTTC.